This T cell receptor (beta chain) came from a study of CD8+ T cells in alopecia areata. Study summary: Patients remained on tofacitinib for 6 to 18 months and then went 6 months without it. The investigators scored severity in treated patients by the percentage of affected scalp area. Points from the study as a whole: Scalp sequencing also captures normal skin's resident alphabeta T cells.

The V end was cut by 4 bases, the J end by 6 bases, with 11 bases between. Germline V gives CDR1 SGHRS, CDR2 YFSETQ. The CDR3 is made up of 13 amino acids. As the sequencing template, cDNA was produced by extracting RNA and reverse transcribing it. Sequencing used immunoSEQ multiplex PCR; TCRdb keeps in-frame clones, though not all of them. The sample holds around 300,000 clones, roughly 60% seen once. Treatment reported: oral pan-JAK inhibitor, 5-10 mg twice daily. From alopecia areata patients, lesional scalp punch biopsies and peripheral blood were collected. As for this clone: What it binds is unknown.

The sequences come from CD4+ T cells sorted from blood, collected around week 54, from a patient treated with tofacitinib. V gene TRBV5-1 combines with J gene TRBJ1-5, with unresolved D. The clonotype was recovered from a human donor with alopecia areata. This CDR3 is CASSGRPGQPQHF. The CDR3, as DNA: TGCGCCAGCAGCGGTCGCCCGGGTCAGCCCCAGCATTTT.